One sample yielded the 3 T cell receptor beta chains listed below, sequenced in a study of PD-1 blockade in classical Hodgkin lymphoma. The sample's time point: cycle 4 day 1 (C4D1), after less than 7 weeks of nivolumab. Each patient relapsed following autologous stem cell transplantation, and prior brentuximab vedotin exposure differed. Method: immunoSEQ multiplex PCR; TCRdb's copy keeps in-frame clones and lacks some. The sample consists of 23,000 or so clones, around 68% of them appearing once. Sequenced material: peripheral blood mononuclear cells (PBMCs), taken before the fourth cycle of nivolumab. Receptors were obtained from a human donor with classical Hodgkin lymphoma.

The chain joins TRBV5-6 to TRBJ2-5; 7 bases fit TRBD1. The CDR3 sequence is 16 residues long. CDR1 and CDR2 (germline): SGHDT, YYEEEE. V lost 4 bases, J lost 5 bases, and 14 bases stayed unmatched. The CDR3 DNA follows: TGTGCCAGCAGCCTGTGGACAGGAATTGTATCGGAGACCCAGTACTTC. Protein: CASSLWTGIVSETQYF.

The J gene is TRBJ1-4, the V gene TRBV5-5, with 9 bases aligning to TRBD1. Unmatched junction bases numbered 9, after V lost 4 bases and J lost 8 bases. Germline V gene sequence: CDR1 SGHKS, CDR2 YYEKEE (reference sequence). This CDR3 is 15 amino acids long. CDR3 region: CASSMLTGGNEKLFF. CDR3 nucleotide sequence: TGTGCCAGCAGCATGTTGACAGGGGGAAACGAAAAACTGTTTTTT.

The chain links TRBV28 to TRBJ2-3; 7 bases agree with TRBD1. J gave up 1 base and V 4 bases, and 11 bases lay outside the gene matches. Per the germline V gene, CDR1 is MDHEN and CDR2 is SYDVKM. The CDR3 is made up of 17 amino acids. In DNA, the CDR3 is TGTGCCAGCAGTTCACGCCGGGCCACAGGGGGCACAGATACGCAGTATTTT. Translation: CASSSRRATGGTDTQYF. Full variable domain (remainder filled in from reference TRBV28 and TRBJ2-3): DVKVTQSSRYLVKRTGEKVFLECVQDMDHENMFWYRQDPGLGLRLIYFSYDVKMKEKGDIPEGYSVSREKKERFSLILESASTNQTSMYLCASSSRRATGGTDTQYFGPGTRLTVL.